The clone carrying this T cell receptor beta chain turned up a few times. Its antigen is undetermined. Germline assignment: CDR1 LGHNA and CDR2 YSLEER. The CDR3 runs 17 residues. V was trimmed by 1 base and J by 6 bases, leaving 18 bases between them. Via CD45RO/CCR7/CD25/CD127/CD95/CD27, cells of the CD4+ naive, central memory, regulatory and stem cell-like memory subsets were sorted. Expressed TCRB transcripts were sequenced, since all the RNA that had been isolated was reverse transcribed. Only in-frame clones appear in the TCRdb table, and some are missing; sequencing was by immunoSEQ multiplex PCR. The sample contains around 160,000 clones, roughly 8% of which appear only once. The entry originates in a study of beta chain features in type 1 diabetes. Overall study findings and caveats: Moderately but significantly shorter TCRB CDR3s were found in Type 1 diabetes patients in all four CD4+ subsets.

The sequence was obtained from a woman aged 18-35 years with type 1 diabetes. The rearrangement links TRBV4-3 to TRBJ1-4; possibly TRBD1 for D (6 bases). The source material was central memory CD4+ T cells from blood. In DNA form, the CDR3 reads TGCGCCAGCAGCCAAGTCGCGGGGGCCAGCCCGGATGAAAAACTGTTTTTT. Residues: CASSQVAGASPDEKLFF.